This T cell receptor (beta chain) came from a study of T cells after yellow fever vaccination (dated by TCRdb to about 2019). Some background on the complete study: The SMART-Seq v4 Ultra Low Input RNA kit was used to prepare libraries from fractions with low cell numbers. To follow T-cell clones before and after both primary and booster YFV17D yellow fever vaccination, bulk TCR alpha and beta repertoires underwent longitudinal sequencing. Two healthy male donors, one aged 18 to 29 and one aged 30 to 40 years, made up the cohort. Blood was drawn at multiple timepoints before and after primary and secondary immunization, with bulk PBMC replicates and cell subsets isolated. Study-wide conclusions, independent of this receptor: Because the study included only a couple of donors, the extent to which the findings can be generalized is limited. After the booster, most of the clones that had expanded following primary vaccination were detected again (approximately 95% of CD4 and around 87% of CD8), which suggests that memory was broadly maintained. Computational filtering was required because FACS-sorted repertoires could contain abundant contaminating clonotypes from the bulk population. The secondary T-cell response was found to be weaker but faster than the primary response, with a peak reached on day 5 rather than on day 15. A small share of clonotypes was detected in both CD4 and CD8 compartments, with the overlap likely arising from convergent recombination.

This clonotype was seen repeatedly, ten times or more. Its antigen remains undetermined. No base quality values were provided; no much bigger clone lies one nucleotide off. From a lookup of the germline V gene (reference sequence), CDR1 and CDR2 are SEHNR and FQNEAQ. V is pruned by 8 bases and J by 5 bases, leaving 6 bases of the junction without a gene match. The CDR3 covers 13 residues, taking in both the cysteine and the phenylalanine. Solely the CDR3 DNA is kept, with 39 bases framed from the first base. The treatment or condition label for this specimen denotes: live attenuated yellow fever vaccine strain. At every blood-draw timepoint, two biological replicates of bulk PBMCs were collected. PBMCs were isolated from peripheral blood using a standard Ficoll-Paque protocol. RNA was extracted with TriZol from bulk PBMCs, CD4 and CD8 fractions, and dextramer-positive and dextramer-negative fractions.

Sequencing took place on an Illumina NovaSeq 6000. TCR cDNA was synthesized by 5'RACE template switching, which introduced a universal primer site and unique molecular identifiers. Priming for cDNA synthesis came from both the TCR alpha and TCR beta constant segments. Two PCR steps were used to amplify libraries, with sample barcodes and sequencing adapters being added in the second step. Sequencing of libraries was done on Illumina HiSeq 2500 (2x100 bp) or NovaSeq (2x150 bp). The authors' analysis ran thus. Demultiplexing of reads and collapsing into UMI consensus sequences were performed with MIGEC, and V(D)J alignment was carried out with MiXCR. Using edgeR on replicate PBMC samples, clonotypes were called vaccine-responding if FDR was below 0.01 and the log2 fold change was above 5 up to day 15. CD4 or CD8 identity was assigned to each bulk clonotype according to whether the clonotype was present at higher abundance in the sequenced CD4 repertoire or the sequenced CD8 repertoire. The raw public data were reprocessed by TCRdb itself: fastp quality trimming at Q25, MiXCR clonotype calling, in-frame beta chains only. Every distinct CDR3 protein forms one entry, paired with its most common genes and DNA. Clone size and V and J calls follow TCRdb, not the original study. This sample comprises 230,000 or so distinct CDR3 sequences, approximately 3.8% of them detected only once. The ten largest clonotypes hold under 20% of the sample.

The chain employs TRBV7-9 and TRBJ2-1; 7 junctional bases match TRBD2. The receptor's source is a man between 18 and 35 years old who received the YFV17D yellow fever vaccine. The sample here was PBMCs, taken 15 days after the yellow fever booster vaccination. The DNA sequence is as follows: TGTGCCAGCCGGGACTACACTGACAATGAGCAGTTCTTC. Translated, this is CASRDYTDNEQFF.